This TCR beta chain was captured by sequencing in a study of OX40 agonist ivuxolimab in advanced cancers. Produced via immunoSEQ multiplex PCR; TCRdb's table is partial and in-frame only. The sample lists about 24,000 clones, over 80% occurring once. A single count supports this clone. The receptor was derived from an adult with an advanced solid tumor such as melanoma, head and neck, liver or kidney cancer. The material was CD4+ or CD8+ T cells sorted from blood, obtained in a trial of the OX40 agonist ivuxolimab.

CDR3 DNA sequence: TGCCCAGGGGGTCGGGAAGAGACCCAGTACTTC. Its protein product is CPGGREETQYF. The chain combines TRBV21-1 with TRBJ2-5; the table's D call TRBD1 went unverified against the DNA. TRBV21-1 has pseudogene status. There are 11 residues in the CDR3.